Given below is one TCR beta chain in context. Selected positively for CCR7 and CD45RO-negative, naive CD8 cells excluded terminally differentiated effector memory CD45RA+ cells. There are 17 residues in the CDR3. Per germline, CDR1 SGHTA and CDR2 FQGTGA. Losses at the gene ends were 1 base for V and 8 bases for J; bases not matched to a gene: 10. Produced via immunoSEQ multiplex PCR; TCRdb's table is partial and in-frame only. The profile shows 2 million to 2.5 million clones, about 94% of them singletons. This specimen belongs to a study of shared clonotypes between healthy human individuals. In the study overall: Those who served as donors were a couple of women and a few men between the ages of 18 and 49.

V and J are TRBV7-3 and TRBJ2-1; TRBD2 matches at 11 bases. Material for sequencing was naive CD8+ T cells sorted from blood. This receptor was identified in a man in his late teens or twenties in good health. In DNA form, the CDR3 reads TGTGCCAGCAGCTTAAACCCTTCTAGCGGGGGGACCTATGAGCAGTTCTTC. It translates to CASSLNPSSGGTYEQFF.